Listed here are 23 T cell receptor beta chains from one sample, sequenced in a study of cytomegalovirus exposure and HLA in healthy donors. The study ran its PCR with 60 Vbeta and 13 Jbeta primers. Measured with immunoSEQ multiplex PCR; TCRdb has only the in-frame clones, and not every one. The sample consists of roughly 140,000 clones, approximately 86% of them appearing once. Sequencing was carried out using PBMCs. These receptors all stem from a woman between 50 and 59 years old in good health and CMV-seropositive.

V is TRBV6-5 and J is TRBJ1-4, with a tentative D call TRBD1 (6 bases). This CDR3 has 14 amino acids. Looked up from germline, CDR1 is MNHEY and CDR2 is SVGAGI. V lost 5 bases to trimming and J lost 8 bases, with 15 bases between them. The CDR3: CASSPRGLGEKLFF. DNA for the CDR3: TGTGCCAGCAGTCCCAGGGGATTAGGAGAAAAACTGTTTTTT.

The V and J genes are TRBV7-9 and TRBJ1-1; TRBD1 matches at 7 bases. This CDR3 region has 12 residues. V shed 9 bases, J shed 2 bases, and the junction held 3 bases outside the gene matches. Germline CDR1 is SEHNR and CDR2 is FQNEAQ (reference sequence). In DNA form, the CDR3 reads TGTGCCAGTGGACAGGAAAACACTGAAGCTTTCTTT. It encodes CASGQENTEAFF.

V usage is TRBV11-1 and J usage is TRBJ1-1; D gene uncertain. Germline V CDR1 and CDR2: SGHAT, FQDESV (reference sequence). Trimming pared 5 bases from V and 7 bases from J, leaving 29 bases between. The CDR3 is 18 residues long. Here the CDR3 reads CASSPPIPSRLLVYEAFF. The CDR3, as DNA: TGTGCCAGCAGCCCCCCCATTCCGTCACGCCTCCTCGTCTATGAAGCTTTCTTT.

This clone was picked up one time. CDR3 protein: CASSPEGGRGSPLHF. The CDR3 DNA follows: TGTGCCAGCAGCCCCGAGGGTGGCAGGGGTTCACCCCTCCACTTT. This chain links TRBV11-2 with TRBJ1-6, with D perhaps TRBD1 (6 bases). The germline V gene has CDR1 SGHAT and CDR2 FQNNGV. V was trimmed by 5 bases and J by 9 bases, leaving 17 bases between them. The length of the CDR3 is 15 residues.

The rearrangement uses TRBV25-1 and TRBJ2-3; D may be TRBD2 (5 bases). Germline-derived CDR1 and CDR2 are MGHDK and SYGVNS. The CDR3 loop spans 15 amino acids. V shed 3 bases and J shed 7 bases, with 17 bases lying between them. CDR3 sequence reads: CASSDSGPGMNTQYF. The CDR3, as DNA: TGTGCCAGCAGTGACTCTGGGCCCGGGATGAATACGCAGTATTTT.

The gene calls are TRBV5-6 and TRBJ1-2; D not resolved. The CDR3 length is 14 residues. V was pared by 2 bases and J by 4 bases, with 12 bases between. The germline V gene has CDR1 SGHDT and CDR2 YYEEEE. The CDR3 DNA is TGTGCCAGCAGCTTCCTTAGGAGTACCTATGGCTACACCTTC. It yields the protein CASSFLRSTYGYTF.

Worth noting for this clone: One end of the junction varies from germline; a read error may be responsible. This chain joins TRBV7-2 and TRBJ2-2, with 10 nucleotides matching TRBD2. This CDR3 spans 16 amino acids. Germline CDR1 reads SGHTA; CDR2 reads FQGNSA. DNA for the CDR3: TGTGCCAGCAGCTCGGGGCGGCTAGCGGGGGCCGGAGAGCTGTTTTTT. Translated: CASSSGRLAGAGELFF. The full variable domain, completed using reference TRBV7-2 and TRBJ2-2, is GAGVSQSPSNKVTEKGKDVELRCDPISGHTALYWYRQSLGQGLEFLIYFQGNSAPDKSGLPSDRFSAERTGGSVSTLTIQRTQQEDSAVYLCASSSGRLAGAGELFFGEGSRLTVL.

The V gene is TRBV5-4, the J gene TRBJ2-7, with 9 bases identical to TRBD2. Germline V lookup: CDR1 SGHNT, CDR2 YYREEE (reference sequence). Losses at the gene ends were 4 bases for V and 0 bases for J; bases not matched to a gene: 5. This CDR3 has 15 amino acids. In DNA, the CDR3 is TGTGCCAGCAGCAGCGGGGGGACGATCTCCTACGAGCAGTACTTC. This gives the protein CASSSGGTISYEQYF.

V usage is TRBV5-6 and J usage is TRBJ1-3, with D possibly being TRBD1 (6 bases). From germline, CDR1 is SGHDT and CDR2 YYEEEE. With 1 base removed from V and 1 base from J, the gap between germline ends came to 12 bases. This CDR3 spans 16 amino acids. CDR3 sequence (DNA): TGTGCCAGCAGCTTGTCGGACAGAGAGTCTGGAAACACCATATATTTT. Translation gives CASSLSDRESGNTIYF.

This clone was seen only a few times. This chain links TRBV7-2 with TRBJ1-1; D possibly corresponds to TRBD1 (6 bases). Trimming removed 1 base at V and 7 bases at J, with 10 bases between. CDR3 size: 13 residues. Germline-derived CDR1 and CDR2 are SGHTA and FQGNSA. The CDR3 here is CASSLDPRGEAFF. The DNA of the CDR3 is TGTGCCAGCAGCTTAGACCCCAGGGGTGAAGCTTTCTTT. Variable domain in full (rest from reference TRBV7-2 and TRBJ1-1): GAGVSQSPSNKVTEKGKDVELRCDPISGHTALYWYRQSLGQGLEFLIYFQGNSAPDKSGLPSDRFSAERTGGSVSTLTIQRTQQEDSAVYLCASSLDPRGEAFFGQGTRLTVV.

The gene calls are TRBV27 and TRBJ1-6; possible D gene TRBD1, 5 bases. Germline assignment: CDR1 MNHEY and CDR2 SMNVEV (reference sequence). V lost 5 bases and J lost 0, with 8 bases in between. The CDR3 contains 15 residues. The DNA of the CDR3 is TGTGCCAGCAGTGGGGCGAGCTCCTATAATTCACCCCTCCACTTT. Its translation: CASSGASSYNSPLHF.

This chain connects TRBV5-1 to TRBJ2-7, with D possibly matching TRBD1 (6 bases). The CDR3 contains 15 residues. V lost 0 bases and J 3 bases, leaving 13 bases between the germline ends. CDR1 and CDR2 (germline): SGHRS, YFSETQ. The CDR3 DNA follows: TGCGCCAGCAGCTTGGCCCTTGGACAGAACTACGAGCAGTACTTC. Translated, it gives CASSLALGQNYEQYF.

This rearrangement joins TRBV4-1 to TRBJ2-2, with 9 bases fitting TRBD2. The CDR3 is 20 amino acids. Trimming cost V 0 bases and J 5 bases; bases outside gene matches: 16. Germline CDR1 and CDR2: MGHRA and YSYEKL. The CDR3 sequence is CASSQEGGPLTSGWTGELFF. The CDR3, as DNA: TGCGCCAGCAGCCAAGAGGGCGGTCCCCTTACTAGCGGGTGGACCGGGGAGCTGTTTTTT.

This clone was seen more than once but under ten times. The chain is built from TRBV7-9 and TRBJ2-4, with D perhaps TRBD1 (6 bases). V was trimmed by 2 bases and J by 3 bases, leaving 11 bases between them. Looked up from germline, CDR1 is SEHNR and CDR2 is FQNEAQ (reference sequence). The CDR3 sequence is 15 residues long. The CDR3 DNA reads TGTGCCAGCAGCTTAACAGGGCCTGGCAAAAACATTCAGTACTTC. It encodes CASSLTGPGKNIQYF.

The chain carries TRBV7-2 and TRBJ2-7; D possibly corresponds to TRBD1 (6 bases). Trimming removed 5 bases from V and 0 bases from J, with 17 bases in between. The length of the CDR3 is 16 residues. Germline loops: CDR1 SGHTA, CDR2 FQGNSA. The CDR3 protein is CASSLTTATGSYEQYF. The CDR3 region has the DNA TGTGCCAGCAGCCTGACGACCGCGACAGGCTCCTACGAGCAGTACTTC.

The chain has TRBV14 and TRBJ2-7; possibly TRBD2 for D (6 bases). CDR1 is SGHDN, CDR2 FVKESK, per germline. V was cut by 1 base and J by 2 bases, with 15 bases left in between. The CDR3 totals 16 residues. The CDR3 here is CASSQGGDVWAYEQYF. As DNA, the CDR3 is TGTGCCAGCAGCCAAGGCGGGGATGTATGGGCCTACGAGCAGTACTTC.

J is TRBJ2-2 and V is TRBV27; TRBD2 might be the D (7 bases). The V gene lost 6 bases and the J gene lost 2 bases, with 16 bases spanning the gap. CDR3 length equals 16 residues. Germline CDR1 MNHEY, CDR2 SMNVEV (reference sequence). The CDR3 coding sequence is TGTGCCAGCAGCCATATGGGGGGGGGCAACACCGGGGAGCTGTTTTTT. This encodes CASSHMGGGNTGELFF.

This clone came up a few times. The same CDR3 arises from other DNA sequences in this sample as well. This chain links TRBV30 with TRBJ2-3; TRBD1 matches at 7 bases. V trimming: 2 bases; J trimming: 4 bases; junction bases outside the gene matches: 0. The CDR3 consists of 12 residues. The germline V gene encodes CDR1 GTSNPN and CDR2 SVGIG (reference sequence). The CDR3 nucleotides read TGTGCCTGGAGTAGGGGGCCAGATACGCAGTATTTT. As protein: CAWSRGPDTQYF.

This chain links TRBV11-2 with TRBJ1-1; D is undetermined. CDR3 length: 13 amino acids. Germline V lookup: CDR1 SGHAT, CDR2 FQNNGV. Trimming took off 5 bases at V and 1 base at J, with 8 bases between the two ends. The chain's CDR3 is CASSTYQNTEAFF. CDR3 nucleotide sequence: TGTGCCAGCAGCACCTACCAGAACACTGAAGCTTTCTTT.

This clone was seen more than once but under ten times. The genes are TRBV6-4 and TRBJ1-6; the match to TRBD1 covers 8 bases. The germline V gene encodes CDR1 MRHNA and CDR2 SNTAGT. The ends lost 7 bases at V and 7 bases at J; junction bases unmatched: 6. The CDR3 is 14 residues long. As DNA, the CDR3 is TGTGCCAGCATATGGACAGGGAGGAATTCACCCCTCCACTTT. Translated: CASIWTGRNSPLHF.

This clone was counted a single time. CDR3 sequence (DNA): TGTGCCATCAGAGAATCCCCTCTAGCGGCCCTCACAGATACGCAGTATTTT. As protein: CAIRESPLAALTDTQYF. V is TRBV10-3 and J is TRBJ2-3; 7 bases match TRBD2. The ends lost 6 bases at V and 2 bases at J; junction bases unmatched: 14. The CDR3 totals 17 residues. The germline V gene encodes CDR1 ENHRY and CDR2 SYGVKD.

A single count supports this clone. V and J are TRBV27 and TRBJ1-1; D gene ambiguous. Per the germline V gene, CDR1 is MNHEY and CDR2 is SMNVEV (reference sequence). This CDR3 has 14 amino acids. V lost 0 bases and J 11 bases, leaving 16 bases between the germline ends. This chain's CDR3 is CASSLSGGKGSAFF. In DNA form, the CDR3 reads TGTGCCAGCAGTTTATCCGGAGGGAAAGGCTCTGCTTTCTTT.

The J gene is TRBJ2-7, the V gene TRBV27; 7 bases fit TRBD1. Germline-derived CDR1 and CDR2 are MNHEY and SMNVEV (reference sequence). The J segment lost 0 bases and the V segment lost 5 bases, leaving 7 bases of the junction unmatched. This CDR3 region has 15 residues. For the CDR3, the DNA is TGTGCCAGCAGTCCGGGGACAGACTCCTCCTACGAGCAGTACTTC. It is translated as CASSPGTDSSYEQYF.